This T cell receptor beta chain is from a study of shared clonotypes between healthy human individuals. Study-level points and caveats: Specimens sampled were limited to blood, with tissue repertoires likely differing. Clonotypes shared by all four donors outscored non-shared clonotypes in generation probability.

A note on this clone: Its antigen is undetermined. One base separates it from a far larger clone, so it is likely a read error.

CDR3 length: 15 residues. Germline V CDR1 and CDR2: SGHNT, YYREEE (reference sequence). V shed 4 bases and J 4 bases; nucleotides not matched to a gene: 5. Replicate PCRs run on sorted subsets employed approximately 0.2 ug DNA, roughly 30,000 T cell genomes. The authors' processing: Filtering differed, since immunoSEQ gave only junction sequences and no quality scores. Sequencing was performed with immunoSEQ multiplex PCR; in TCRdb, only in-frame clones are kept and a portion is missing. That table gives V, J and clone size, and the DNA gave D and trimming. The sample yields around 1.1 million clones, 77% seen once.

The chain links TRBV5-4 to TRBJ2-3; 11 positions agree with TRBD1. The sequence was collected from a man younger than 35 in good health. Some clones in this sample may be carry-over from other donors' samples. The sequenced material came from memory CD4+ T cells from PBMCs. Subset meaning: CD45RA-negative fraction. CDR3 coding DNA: TGTGCCAGCAGCCCTGGACAGGGGGCCGCAGATACGCAGTATTTT. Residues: CASSPGQGAADTQYF.